This paragraph reports one T cell receptor (beta chain). This sample stems from a study of CD8 T cells in Susac syndrome. The CDR3 covers 11 residues. From germline, CDR1 is SQVTM and CDR2 ANQGSEA. V was pared by 5 bases and J by 6 bases, with 8 bases between. Random hexamers primed reverse transcription of about 0.5 to 1 ug RNA. In TCRdb, the immunoSEQ multiplex PCR reads were re-called with MiXCR into one record per CDR3 protein. The sample yields approximately 230,000 distinct CDR3 sequences, around 93% seen once. V gene TRBV29-1 combines with J gene TRBJ2-1, with D possibly being TRBD2 (6 bases). The receptor comes from a human donor with multiple sclerosis. Sequencing input: CD4+ T cells from PBMCs. The CDR3 DNA is TGCAGCGTTCCCGGGGGCAATGAGCAGTTCTTC. Its translation: CSVPGGNEQFF.